A single sample is the source of the 4 T cell receptor beta chains below, sequenced in a study of beta chain features in type 1 diabetes. Sequencing targeted expressed TCRB transcripts, as all isolated RNA had been reverse transcribed. Clones were read by immunoSEQ multiplex PCR, and TCRdb kept only the in-frame ones, dropping some. Among about 320,000 clones, around 13% were seen once, and the ten largest hold about 6.7%. The sequenced material came from central memory CD4+ T cells from blood. These TCRs come from a man aged 30 to 45 in good health.

The V call is TRBV6-5, the J call TRBJ2-7, with 9 bases identical to TRBD1. Unmatched junction bases numbered 6, after V lost 10 bases and J lost 2 bases. The CDR3 has 13 amino acids. The germline V gene encodes CDR1 MNHEY and CDR2 SVGAGI. CDR3 bases: TGTGCCACCGGACAGGGGAATCCCTACGAGCAGTACGTC. Translated, it gives CATGQGNPYEQYV.

As concerns this clone: A single base separates this from a much larger clone, so it may be a read error. The genes are TRBV14 and TRBJ2-5; TRBD2 aligns across 10 bases. The V gene's germline CDR1 is SGHDN and CDR2 FVKESK. The CDR3 runs to 16 residues. Trimming took 1 base from V and 5 from J; bases not matched to a gene: 7. CDR3 loop: CASSQGRSGRGETQYF. CDR3 nucleotides: TGTGCCAGCAGCCAAGGACGGAGCGGGAGGGGCGAGACCCAGTACTTC.

The CDR3 nucleotides are TGTGCCAGCGGTCCCGGGACAGGGAGCTATGGCTACACCTTC. Its translation: CASGPGTGSYGYTF. V and J are TRBV7-2 and TRBJ1-2; the match to TRBD1 covers 9 bases. The CDR3 has 14 residues. V dropped 8 bases and J dropped 4; count of bases not matched to a gene: 8. Germline assignment: CDR1 SGHTA and CDR2 FQGNSA.

In this sample, this clone turned up a few times. The V call is TRBV5-4, the J call TRBJ2-5, with D possibly TRBD1 on 5 matching bases. CDR1 and CDR2 (germline): SGHNT, YYREEE (reference sequence). The germline V and J ends were trimmed by 3 bases and 4 bases, with 10 bases remaining between them. The CDR3 spans 13 residues. Here the CDR3 DNA reads TGTGCCAGCAGCTCGTCAGGGCGAGAGACCCAGTACTTC. This codes for CASSSSGRETQYF.